The clone carrying this TCR beta chain occurred once. Its antigen is unknown. Assay used: immunoSEQ multiplex PCR; TCRdb lists only in-frame clones, some missing. In the table there are several thousand clones, 92% of which are singletons. The source of the sample is a study of T cell repertoires in ileal Crohn's disease. Study-level results: Active smokers at surgery had more clonal expansions than non-smokers.

The clonotype originates from an adult with Crohn's disease. Sequencing was done on a sample of ileal tissue.

In DNA, the CDR3 is TGCGCCAGCAGAATAAGCGGGAGTGAGTACAATGAGCAGTTCTTC. Its translation is CASRISGSEYNEQFF. The chain couples TRBV10-2 to TRBJ2-1; 8 bases map to TRBD2. Germline CDR1 reads WSHSY; CDR2 reads SAAADI. CDR3 length: 15 residues. V shed 6 bases, J shed 4 bases, and the junction held 8 bases outside the gene matches.